Listed below are T cell receptor beta chains from one sample, sequenced in a study of technical replicates of blood from several donors. Produced via immunoSEQ multiplex PCR; TCRdb's table is partial and in-frame only. The sample records under 95,000 clones, 95% being singletons. Material for sequencing was T cells isolated from PBMCs. The source of these receptors is a human donor in good health. Both conserved end residues are part of each CDR3. The D gene is left open where the match is weak.

D	length	V	J	CDR3
.	17	TRBV2	TRBJ1-2	CASTKIAGGGAPMGYTF
TRBD2	16	TRBV5-4	TRBJ2-3	CASSLGLAGGPDTQYF
TRBD2	15	TRBV7-2	TRBJ2-7	CASSFLAGSSYEQYF
.	14	TRBV7-8	TRBJ1-2	CASSPTGSNYGYTF
.	14	TRBV6-5	TRBJ1-1	CASRPRTGGTEAFF
.	18	TRBV28	TRBJ1-2	CASSSRSLRQSRRGGYTF
.	13	TRBV11-2	TRBJ2-7	CASSLGSPYEQYF
.	15	TRBV21-1	TRBJ1-1	CASSKGDRLRAEAFF
.	13	TRBV4-1	TRBJ1-2	CASSQDRIYGYTF
.	11	TRBV6-1	TRBJ1-2	CASSEFGGYTF
TRBD2	16	TRBV2	TRBJ2-7	CASRKGGGSPSYEQYF
.	17	TRBV7-9	TRBJ1-4	CASSLGDKATTNEKLFF
TRBD1	15	TRBV7-9	TRBJ2-3	CASSEPGQGTDTQYF
TRBD1	15	TRBV19	TRBJ1-2	CASSPPGTDNYGYTF
.	14	TRBV4-1	TRBJ2-3	CASTKVGGTDTQYF
.	14	TRBV5-1	TRBJ2-3	CASSRDLSSDTQYF
.	14	TRBV18	TRBJ2-5	CASSPSAGKRPQYF
TRBD2	14	TRBV5-1	TRBJ2-5	CASSLLGEGETQYF
TRBD2	17	TRBV5-4	TRBJ2-3	CASSLASGGVSTDTQYF
TRBD1	15	TRBV28	TRBJ2-3	CASSRQGQSTDTQYF
TRBD1	14	TRBV11-3	TRBJ2-5	CASRDRGRKETQYF
.	15	TRBV6-1	TRBJ2-2	CASSTPSANTGELFF